Listed below are T cell receptor beta chains from one sample, sequenced in a study of OX40 agonist ivuxolimab in advanced cancers. Data came from immunoSEQ multiplex PCR; TCRdb stores just in-frame clones and leaves some out. The sample has 70,000 or so clones, about 79% seen once. Sample: CD4+ or CD8+ T cells sorted from blood, taken in a trial of the OX40 agonist ivuxolimab. These receptors were obtained from an adult with an advanced solid tumor such as melanoma, head and neck, liver or kidney cancer. Both conserved end residues are trimmed from each CDR3. The order of the fields is J gene, V gene, CDR3 protein.

j_gene: TRBJ2-6; v_gene: TRBV19; CDR3aa: ATRKSPGGSGANVLT
j_gene: TRBJ2-5; v_gene: TRBV25-1; CDR3aa: ASSDPGLIQETQY
j_gene: TRBJ2-1; v_gene: TRBV5-1; CDR3aa: ASSLAGSHEQF
j_gene: TRBJ2-7; v_gene: TRBV27; CDR3aa: ASSFSLDRPPYEQY
j_gene: TRBJ2-2; v_gene: TRBV9; CDR3aa: ASSAGLAGTHNTGELF
j_gene: TRBJ1-2; v_gene: TRBV19; CDR3aa: ASSAQGFPNYGYT
j_gene: TRBJ2-3; v_gene: TRBV4-1; CDR3aa: ASSQGSGADTQY
j_gene: TRBJ1-6; v_gene: TRBV11-2; CDR3aa: ASSLTGSSYNSPLH
j_gene: TRBJ2-5; v_gene: TRBV5-5; CDR3aa: ASSLRLEETQY
j_gene: TRBJ2-7; v_gene: TRBV2; CDR3aa: ASSSSSYEQY
j_gene: TRBJ1-6; v_gene: TRBV5-4; CDR3aa: ASVQGKGSDSPLH
j_gene: TRBJ2-6; v_gene: TRBV7-9; CDR3aa: ASSGAGANVLT
j_gene: TRBJ2-7; v_gene: TRBV7-2; CDR3aa: ASSLYYEQY
j_gene: TRBJ1-5; v_gene: TRBV6-1; CDR3aa: ASRRDRVENQPQH
j_gene: TRBJ1-1; v_gene: TRBV11-2; CDR3aa: ASSQTGNTEAF
j_gene: TRBJ2-1; v_gene: TRBV5-6; CDR3aa: ASSLGGFEQF
j_gene: TRBJ1-4; v_gene: TRBV7-2; CDR3aa: ASSLGRGIDEKLF
j_gene: TRBJ1-5; v_gene: TRBV7-8; CDR3aa: ASSRGSNQPQH
j_gene: TRBJ1-4; v_gene: TRBV19; CDR3aa: ASSVGRGPNEKLF
j_gene: TRBJ1-3; v_gene: TRBV7-8; CDR3aa: ASSYRAGGGRVGNTIY
j_gene: TRBJ1-5; v_gene: TRBV19; CDR3aa: ATTPAGAVIHQPQH
j_gene: TRBJ1-4; v_gene: TRBV4-1; CDR3aa: ASSQVGGGLNEKLF
j_gene: TRBJ2-3; v_gene: TRBV18; CDR3aa: ASSPAGGTTDTQY
j_gene: TRBJ1-2; v_gene: TRBV7-6; CDR3aa: ASSPRRDSYGYT
j_gene: TRBJ2-3; v_gene: TRBV6-5; CDR3aa: ASSYSFLSTDTQY
j_gene: TRBJ1-4; v_gene: TRBV9; CDR3aa: ASSADRGNEKLF
j_gene: TRBJ2-5; v_gene: TRBV2; CDR3aa: ASNGGGDQESQY
j_gene: TRBJ1-1; v_gene: TRBV18; CDR3aa: ASSPQGAETEAF
j_gene: TRBJ2-3; v_gene: TRBV7-2; CDR3aa: ASSLTSGADTQY
j_gene: TRBJ2-5; v_gene: TRBV6-1; CDR3aa: ASSSVLQETQY
j_gene: TRBJ2-5; v_gene: TRBV6-1; CDR3aa: ASSDDLRAETQY
j_gene: TRBJ2-1; v_gene: TRBV4-1; CDR3aa: ASSGSGGSSYNEQF
j_gene: TRBJ2-2; v_gene: TRBV4-3; CDR3aa: ASSRQEESGELF
j_gene: TRBJ1-3; v_gene: TRBV5-6; CDR3aa: ASRSVRGGNTIY
j_gene: TRBJ1-1; v_gene: TRBV18; CDR3aa: ASSPVSQGRMNTEAF
j_gene: TRBJ2-5; v_gene: TRBV9; CDR3aa: ASSSWTDQETQY
j_gene: TRBJ2-7; v_gene: TRBV6-6; CDR3aa: ASSYAGQGTSYEQY
j_gene: TRBJ2-1; v_gene: TRBV10-3; CDR3aa: AITETGEYNEQF
j_gene: TRBJ2-2; v_gene: TRBV18; CDR3aa: ASSPFTGELF
j_gene: TRBJ2-3; v_gene: TRBV11-2; CDR3aa: ASSLNRGGTDTQY
j_gene: TRBJ2-5; v_gene: TRBV2; CDR3aa: ASSAAGETQY
j_gene: TRBJ1-2; v_gene: TRBV18; CDR3aa: ASSRTGNGYT
j_gene: TRBJ2-3; v_gene: TRBV9; CDR3aa: ASSVGQGRTLTSTDTQY
j_gene: TRBJ2-3; v_gene: TRBV19; CDR3aa: ASKAGITDTQY
j_gene: TRBJ1-1; v_gene: TRBV27; CDR3aa: ASSLLGRNTEAF
j_gene: TRBJ1-2; v_gene: TRBV16; CDR3aa: ASSRDRGRGYGYT
j_gene: TRBJ2-6; v_gene: TRBV29-1; CDR3aa: SVEGGTGANVLT
j_gene: TRBJ2-7; v_gene: TRBV7-2; CDR3aa: ASSSPGTLRTEQY
j_gene: TRBJ1-2; v_gene: TRBV5-6; CDR3aa: ASSAWGSGIYGYT
j_gene: TRBJ1-4; v_gene: TRBV19; CDR3aa: ASRRSTNEKLF
j_gene: TRBJ1-2; v_gene: TRBV2; CDR3aa: ASSRDRVGYT
j_gene: TRBJ1-3; v_gene: TRBV7-2; CDR3aa: ASSVLQGGGNTIY
j_gene: TRBJ2-7; v_gene: TRBV6-6; CDR3aa: ASSYGQGQQY
j_gene: TRBJ1-2; v_gene: TRBV4-2; CDR3aa: ASSQEVVIRGIAGGYT
j_gene: TRBJ1-5; v_gene: TRBV7-2; CDR3aa: ASRGSEGQPQH
j_gene: TRBJ1-3; v_gene: TRBV7-2; CDR3aa: ASSLSRGDGNTIY
j_gene: TRBJ2-7; v_gene: TRBV6-5; CDR3aa: ASTRDSPYEQY
j_gene: TRBJ2-5; v_gene: TRBV5-4; CDR3aa: ASSLEGGGRGKTQY
j_gene: TRBJ2-3; v_gene: TRBV7-2; CDR3aa: ASIAGGGRGTQY
j_gene: TRBJ1-1; v_gene: TRBV4-3; CDR3aa: ASSQTPGQGYTEAF